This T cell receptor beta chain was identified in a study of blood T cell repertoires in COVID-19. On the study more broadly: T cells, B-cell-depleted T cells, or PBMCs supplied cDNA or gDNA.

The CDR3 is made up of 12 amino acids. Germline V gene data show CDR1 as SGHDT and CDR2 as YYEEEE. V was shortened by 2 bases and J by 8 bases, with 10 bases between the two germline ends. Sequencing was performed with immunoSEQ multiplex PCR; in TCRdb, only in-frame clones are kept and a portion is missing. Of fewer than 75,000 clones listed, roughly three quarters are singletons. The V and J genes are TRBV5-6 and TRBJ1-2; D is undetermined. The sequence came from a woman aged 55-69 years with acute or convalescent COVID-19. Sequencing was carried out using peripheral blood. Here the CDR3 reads CASSFTSEGYTF. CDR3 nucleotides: TGTGCCAGCAGCTTTACGTCGGAGGGCTACACCTTC.